This entry lists 30 T cell receptor beta chains sequenced from one sample in a study of cytomegalovirus exposure and HLA in healthy donors. Amplification used 60 Vbeta primers and 13 Jbeta primers. Libraries were prepared by immunoSEQ multiplex PCR; TCRdb keeps only in-frame clonotypes and omits some of them. The sample lists about 180,000 clones, around 80% occurring once. The source material was PBMCs. These TCRs come from a woman aged 60 to 75 in good health and CMV-seropositive.

This clone appeared a single time. This chain joins TRBV11-2 and TRBJ1-2, with TRBD1 identical over 10 bases. The germline CDR1 and CDR2 sequences are SGHAT and FQNNGV. V trimming: 3 bases; J trimming: 3 bases; junction bases outside the gene matches: 1. This CDR3 spans 14 amino acids. The CDR3 DNA reads TGTGCCAGCAGCTTGACAGGGGGCCACTATGGCTACACCTTC. Its translation is CASSLTGGHYGYTF.

The chain links TRBV29-1 to TRBJ2-7; D is uncertain. The germline V and J ends were trimmed by 3 bases and 5 bases, with 8 bases remaining between them. The V gene's germline CDR1 is SQVTM and CDR2 ANQGSEA. The CDR3 runs 11 residues. The CDR3 spells CSVEAGNEQYF. The CDR3, as DNA: TGCAGCGTTGAGGCAGGAAACGAGCAGTACTTC.

The chain couples TRBV4-3 to TRBJ1-3; no firm D call. Germline CDR1 and CDR2: LGHNA and YSLEER. The CDR3 length is 16 residues. V was shortened by 5 bases and J by 0 bases, with 14 bases between the two germline ends. CDR3 nucleotide sequence: TGCGCCAGCAGCTACCGAGGTGGCCTCTCTGGAAACACCATATATTTT. It is translated as CASSYRGGLSGNTIYF.

This clone was picked up one time. This rearrangement joins TRBV28 to TRBJ2-1; 13 bases match TRBD2. V was clipped by 5 bases and J by 7 bases; unmatched bases: 5. The CDR3 loop spans 15 amino acids. Germline-derived CDR1 and CDR2 are MDHEN and SYDVKM. This chain's CDR3 is CASSETSGRGNEQFF. CDR3 in DNA: TGTGCCAGCAGTGAAACTAGCGGGAGGGGGAATGAGCAGTTCTTC.

This chain links TRBV11-3 with TRBJ2-7; TRBD2 agrees at 7 bases. Germline CDR1 reads SGHNT; CDR2 reads YENEEA. The V gene end was trimmed by 5 bases and the J gene end by 3 bases; junction bases not matched to a gene: 16. This CDR3 has 17 residues. The DNA for the CDR3 is TGTGCCAGCAGCCCCGTGGGAGGGCGGGGCAGGAACTACGAGCAGTACTTC. Translated: CASSPVGGRGRNYEQYF.

The chain employs TRBV10-2 and TRBJ1-4; D uncertain. This CDR3 is built from 12 residues. Germline values: CDR1 WSHSY, CDR2 SAAADI. V lost 6 bases and J lost 10, with 12 bases in between. CDR3 sequence reads: CASSPPEGKLFF. The CDR3 DNA follows: TGCGCCAGCAGCCCCCCGGAGGGAAAACTGTTTTTT.

This rearrangement joins TRBV19 to TRBJ2-7, with 8 bases aligning to TRBD2. In germline, CDR1 is LNHDA, CDR2 SQIVND (reference sequence). The CDR3 is 14 residues long. The junction had 5 bases not matched to a gene; V was cut back by 4 bases and J by 3 bases. CDR3 DNA sequence: TGTGCCAGTAGTAGTGGGACTAGTCGCTACGAGCAGTACTTC. Protein product: CASSSGTSRYEQYF. The complete variable domain, with remaining parts taken from reference TRBV19 and TRBJ2-7, reads DGGITQSPKYLFRKEGQNVTLSCEQNLNHDAMYWYRQDPGQGLRLIYYSQIVNDFQKGDIAEGYSVSREKKESFPLTVTSAQKNPTAFYLCASSSGTSRYEQYFGPGTRLTVT.

CDR3: CASSDGTGAHLLFF. The CDR3 DNA reads TGTGCCAGCAGTGATGGGACTGGGGCGCATCTACTGTTTTTT. The chain employs TRBV2 and TRBJ1-4; TRBD1 might be the D (5 bases). Trimming took off 3 bases at V and 13 bases at J, with 18 bases between the two ends. CDR3 length equals 14 residues. Per the germline V gene, CDR1 is SNHLY and CDR2 is FYNNEI.

The chain combines TRBV7-2 with TRBJ2-5; 7 positions match TRBD1. After removal of 1 base from V and 5 bases from J, the junction contained 4 bases not matched to a gene. The germline CDR1 and CDR2 sequences are SGHTA and FQGNSA. This CDR3 region has 14 residues. The CDR3 is CASSLDRGRETQYF. In nucleotides, the CDR3 is TGTGCCAGCAGCTTAGACAGGGGTAGGGAGACCCAGTACTTC.

This chain uses TRBV2 with TRBJ2-3, with 7 bases fitting TRBD1. The CDR3 covers 16 residues. From germline, CDR1 is SNHLY and CDR2 FYNNEI. Unmatched junction bases numbered 8, after V lost 3 bases and J lost 2 bases. CDR3 region: CASSDLGQTDTDTQYF. The CDR3 bases are TGTGCCAGCAGTGACTTGGGACAGACTGACACAGATACGCAGTATTTT.

This chain joins TRBV27 and TRBJ2-5; 13 bases match TRBD2. This CDR3 is built from 16 residues. V trimming: 6 bases; J trimming: 4 bases; junction bases outside the gene matches: 8. Germline CDR1 and CDR2: MNHEY and SMNVEV (reference sequence). The CDR3 reads CASSLRTSGGPETQYF. The CDR3 DNA follows: TGTGCCAGCAGCCTCCGGACTAGCGGGGGCCCAGAGACCCAGTACTTC.

The J gene is TRBJ1-1, the V gene TRBV27, with 7 bases lining up with TRBD1. The CDR3 loop spans 15 amino acids. CDR1 is MNHEY, CDR2 SMNVEV, per germline (reference sequence). V trimming: 5 bases; J trimming: 4 bases; junction bases outside the gene matches: 10. The CDR3 bases are TGTGCCAGCAGTCCGCAAACAGGGGTGAGCACTGAAGCTTTCTTT. This translates into CASSPQTGVSTEAFF.

The V and J genes are TRBV4-1 and TRBJ2-1, with 13 bases matching TRBD2. The V gene's germline CDR1 is MGHRA and CDR2 YSYEKL. Unmatched junction bases numbered 3, after V lost 0 bases and J lost 7 bases. CDR3 length equals 16 residues. CDR3 amino acids: CASSQDGLAGENEQFF. The DNA of the CDR3 is TGCGCCAGCAGCCAAGATGGACTAGCGGGAGAGAATGAGCAGTTCTTC.

This chain joins TRBV29-1 and TRBJ2-7, with D possibly being TRBD1 (5 bases). The V gene's germline CDR1 is SQVTM and CDR2 ANQGSEA. This CDR3 is built from 12 residues. V was pared by 3 bases and J by 5 bases, with 11 bases between. The CDR3 spells CSVDMGLDEQYF. CDR3 bases: TGCAGCGTTGATATGGGGCTCGACGAGCAGTACTTC.

The chain combines TRBV12-2 with TRBJ1-4; TRBD1, the D gene given by the table, was not confirmed from the DNA. TRBV12-2 has pseudogene status. The CDR3 consists of 19 residues. CDR3 nucleotides: TGTGCAAGTCGCTTAACAGGGAAATCGTCCCTCGCGACTAATGAAAAACTGTTTTTT. Translated: CASRLTGKSSLATNEKLFF.

The V and J genes are TRBV18 and TRBJ2-1, with 10 bases matching TRBD1. Per germline, CDR1 KGHSH and CDR2 LQKENI. CDR3 length: 14 residues. The trim removed 2 bases at V and 9 bases at J, leaving 4 bases unmatched. CDR3 coding DNA: TGTGCCAGCTCACCAGACAGGGGGCAAGGTGAGCAGTTCTTC. Protein: CASSPDRGQGEQFF.

A word on this clone: At one end the junction does not follow the germline gene, possibly because of a read error. The rearrangement uses TRBV5-6 and TRBJ2-6, with 9 bases fitting TRBD1. The CDR3 is made up of 17 amino acids. Germline CDR1 and CDR2: SGHDT and YYEEEE. In DNA form, the CDR3 reads TGTGCCAGCAGCTTGGTACAGGGGGCGCTCGGGGCCAACGGCCTGACTTTC. Protein product: CASSLVQGALGANGLTF.

The chain joins TRBV5-4 to TRBJ2-2; 7 bases fit TRBD2. From germline, CDR1 is SGHNT and CDR2 YYREEE (reference sequence). J lost 1 base, V lost 0 bases, and 3 bases had no gene match. This CDR3 is built from 16 residues. Here the CDR3 DNA reads TGTGCCAGCAGCTTGGACCAGCGGGGGAACACCGGGGAGCTGTTTTTT. Residues: CASSLDQRGNTGELFF.

A few counts support this clone. The rearrangement joins TRBV5-1 to TRBJ1-1; D is possibly TRBD1 (6 bases). The V gene's germline CDR1 is SGHRS and CDR2 YFSETQ. There are 15 residues in the CDR3. V lost 0 bases and J 0 bases, leaving 9 bases between the germline ends. The DNA for the CDR3 is TGCGCCAGCAGCTTGGGGGGGGGCGTGAACACTGAAGCTTTCTTT. This sequence encodes CASSLGGGVNTEAFF.

The V call is TRBV27, the J call TRBJ2-2; 7 bases fit TRBD1. Germline CDR1 is MNHEY and CDR2 is SMNVEV (reference sequence). This CDR3 has 14 residues. Losses at the gene ends were 7 bases for V and 1 base for J; bases not matched to a gene: 3. The CDR3: CASKTGWNTGELFF. For the CDR3, the DNA is TGTGCCAGCAAGACAGGGTGGAACACCGGGGAGCTGTTTTTT.

This chain uses TRBV7-2 with TRBJ2-5; 12 bases agree with TRBD2. Germline assignment: CDR1 SGHTA and CDR2 FQGNSA. The ends lost 5 bases at V and 5 bases at J; junction bases unmatched: 6. CDR3 length: 15 amino acids. CDR3 DNA sequence: TGTGCCAGCAGCCTTACTAGCGGGGGGTTTGAGACCCAGTACTTC. Its translation: CASSLTSGGFETQYF.

This clone was counted a single time. The chain uses TRBV19 and TRBJ2-7, with 7 bases matching TRBD1. J lost 3 bases, V lost 7 bases, and 15 bases had no gene match. From germline, CDR1 is LNHDA and CDR2 SQIVND (reference sequence). CDR3 length: 16 amino acids. As DNA, the CDR3 is TGTGCCAGTAAGAAATCGATGGGACAGCCTTACTACGAGCAGTACTTC. It codes for CASKKSMGQPYYEQYF.

The chain employs TRBV5-4 and TRBJ2-3; 7 positions match TRBD1. Unmatched junction bases numbered 11, after V lost 4 bases and J lost 3 bases. Germline CDR1 is SGHNT and CDR2 is YYREEE (reference sequence). CDR3 length equals 16 residues. Here the CDR3 DNA reads TGTGCCAGCAGCCCCCCCGGGACAGAGGGGACAGATACGCAGTATTTT. Translation: CASSPPGTEGTDTQYF. The whole variable domain, filled in from reference TRBV5-4 and TRBJ2-3, reads ETGVTQSPTHLIKTRGQQVTLRCSSQSGHNTVSWYQQALGQGPQFIFQYYREEENGRGNFPPRFSGLQFPNYSSELNVNALELDDSALYLCASSPPGTEGTDTQYFGPGTRLTVL.

The chain joins TRBV4-3 to TRBJ2-3; unclear D gene. CDR3 size: 12 residues. Germline V gene sequence: CDR1 LGHNA, CDR2 YSLEER. Trimming cost V 4 bases and J 9 bases, with 11 bases left between them. The CDR3 region has the DNA TGCGCCAGCAGCCCGCCGGGTGGGACGCAGTATTTT. Its translation: CASSPPGGTQYF.

The rearrangement links TRBV6-5 to TRBJ1-5, with 7 bases aligning to TRBD1. V lost 6 bases and J lost 5; bases outside the gene matches: 10. CDR3 length equals 15 residues. Germline CDR1 and CDR2: MNHEY and SVGAGI. The CDR3, as DNA: TGTGCCAGCAGCCGTACAGGGGTGAGGGATCAGCCCCAGCATTTT. Translating gives CASSRTGVRDQPQHF.

The table lists this clone with a count of one. The J gene is TRBJ2-7, the V gene TRBV6-1; D not certain. This CDR3 is 12 amino acids long. CDR1 MNHNS and CDR2 SASEGT come from the germline V gene. Trimming removed 2 bases at V and 5 bases at J, with 7 bases between. The CDR3 here is CASSETGDEQYF. CDR3 DNA sequence: TGTGCCAGCAGTGAAACTGGAGACGAGCAGTACTTC.

This clone was picked up one time. J is TRBJ2-1 and V is TRBV19; D is perhaps TRBD1 (6 bases). V lost 3 bases, J lost 0 bases, and 18 bases lay in between. Germline CDR1 and CDR2: LNHDA and SQIVND (reference sequence). This CDR3 is built from 18 residues. The CDR3 region is CASSIGDMRLSSYNEQFF. DNA of the CDR3: TGTGCCAGTAGTATCGGGGACATGAGACTCAGCTCCTACAATGAGCAGTTCTTC. Drawing the rest from reference TRBV19 and TRBJ2-1, the complete variable domain is DGGITQSPKYLFRKEGQNVTLSCEQNLNHDAMYWYRQDPGQGLRLIYYSQIVNDFQKGDIAEGYSVSREKKESFPLTVTSAQKNPTAFYLCASSIGDMRLSSYNEQFFGPGTRLTVL.

The chain employs TRBV18 and TRBJ2-2, with a weak D call TRBD1 (6 bases). There are 14 residues in the CDR3. Germline V gene sequence: CDR1 KGHSH, CDR2 LQKENI. Trimming left V 3 bases short and J 1 base short, with 6 bases between. CDR3 protein: CASSPRGNTGELFF. In DNA form, the CDR3 reads TGTGCCAGCTCACCCAGGGGGAACACCGGGGAGCTGTTTTTT.

The rearrangement joins TRBV28 to TRBJ2-6, with 10 positions matching TRBD1. The CDR3 totals 17 residues. V was clipped by 5 bases and J by 2 bases; unmatched bases: 6. CDR1 and CDR2 from the germline V gene are MDHEN and SYDVKM. CDR3 region: CASSPSGTGAGANVLTF. CDR3 nucleotide sequence: TGTGCCAGCAGTCCAAGTGGGACAGGGGCTGGGGCCAACGTCCTGACTTTC. The whole variable domain, filled in from reference TRBV28 and TRBJ2-6, reads DVKVTQSSRYLVKRTGEKVFLECVQDMDHENMFWYRQDPGLGLRLIYFSYDVKMKEKGDIPEGYSVSREKKERFSLILESASTNQTSMYLCASSPSGTGAGANVLTFGAGSRLTVL.

There are a few counts of this clone. The germline gene is not matched at one end of the junction; a read error may be the cause. V is TRBV18 and J is TRBJ2-6; D possibly corresponds to TRBD2 (7 bases). The V gene's germline CDR1 is KGHSH and CDR2 LQKENI. The length of the CDR3 is 14 residues. The CDR3 DNA follows: TGTGCCAGCTCAGGGGGGGCTGGGGCCAACGGCCTGACTTTC. Amino acids: CASSGGAGANGLTF.